The next 2 T cell receptor beta chains were all read from a single sample in a study of tumor-infiltrating lymphocytes in primary liver carcinoma. Without any cell sorting, roughly 20-30 mg of bulk tissue yielded co-extracted RNA and DNA. cDNA specific to TCR beta was made from 500 ng of total RNA, with a constant-region primer employed for priming. Slightly modified ARM-PCR, run as three nested multiplex PCR rounds, produced the TCR beta libraries. PCR rounds one and two used TRBV1-TRBV30 forward primers with a C-beta reverse primer for approximately 10 cycles each. TCRdb ran MiXCR on the multiplex PCR reads and lists one entry per CDR3 protein. The table shows 20,000 to 30,000 distinct CDR3 sequences, with around three quarters occurring only once. The sample consisted of liver tumor tissue from sampling region 3. The subset: tumor region T3, left-lateral pole. These receptors came from a man aged 40-49 years with primary liver carcinoma and hepatitis B virus infection.

This clonotype was seen ten or more times. The chain is built from TRBV6-1 and TRBJ2-2, with 11 bases aligning to TRBD2. The J segment lost 4 bases and the V segment lost 8 bases, leaving 9 bases of the junction unmatched. Germline V gene data show CDR1 as MNHNS and CDR2 as SASEGT. This CDR3 has 16 amino acids. The chain's CDR3 is CASGGLADERTGELFF. Written as DNA, the CDR3 is TGTGCCAGCGGGGGACTAGCGGACGAACGCACCGGGGAGCTGTTTTTT.

The DNA of the CDR3 is TGTGCCATGAGCTTAGGGGGACTAGTGGGACTTCTTCAGTACTTC. As protein: CAMSLGGLVGLLQYF. The rearrangement links TRBV11-1 to TRBJ2-7; 8 bases are shared with TRBD2. J lost 10 bases, V lost 10 bases, and 21 bases had no gene match. Germline CDR1 reads SGHAT; CDR2 reads FQDESV (reference sequence). The CDR3 spans 15 residues.